These T cell receptor beta chains were read from a single sample in a study of blood T cells in healthy people across ages. MiXCR, applied by TCRdb to the 5' RACE reads, yields one record per CDR3 protein. The sample holds 600,000 to 900,000 distinct CDR3 sequences, about 26% seen once. The same sample was also used in a study of T cells of mothers and their children.

Specimen: blood. The receptors were sampled from a boy between 10 and 17 years old in good health. The CDR3 runs from the conserved cysteine through the conserved F or W. The order of the fields is V gene, CDR3 protein.

v_call: TRBV5-1; cdr3_aa: CASRATVNYGYTF
v_call: TRBV12-3/TRBV12-4; cdr3_aa: CASSFTGGAKNIQYF
v_call: TRBV3-1; cdr3_aa: CASSRRGSETQYF
v_call: TRBV3-1; cdr3_aa: CASSQRRLAEETQYF
v_call: TRBV4-2; cdr3_aa: CASSQEQADGQYF
v_call: TRBV19; cdr3_aa: CASGRDYRYNEQLF
v_call: TRBV2; cdr3_aa: CASSPSRTGGYGYTF
v_call: TRBV5-1; cdr3_aa: CASSLGARGGSEAFF
v_call: TRBV12-3/TRBV12-4; cdr3_aa: CASSVTMTGYGYTF
v_call: TRBV7-3; cdr3_aa: CASTSGPPVEKLFF
v_call: TRBV2; cdr3_aa: CASSAGPLAKNIQYF
v_call: TRBV6-5; cdr3_aa: CASSWGFEQFF
v_call: TRBV11-2; cdr3_aa: CASSLEGQGETQYF
v_call: TRBV24-1; cdr3_aa: CATSDSRGTAGEQYF
v_call: TRBV7-2; cdr3_aa: CASSLAAGVDYEQYF
v_call: TRBV14; cdr3_aa: CASSPFVRGEQYF
v_call: TRBV7-9; cdr3_aa: CASSLGNGAYEQYF
v_call: TRBV5-1; cdr3_aa: CASSVLAGEETQYF
v_call: TRBV7-3; cdr3_aa: CASSPRLAGGQNEQFF
v_call: TRBV6-5; cdr3_aa: CASSSDRVVHEQYF
v_call: TRBV10-2; cdr3_aa: CASSDPGGETQYF
v_call: TRBV12-3/TRBV12-4; cdr3_aa: CASSSYTNNQPQHF
v_call: TRBV20-1; cdr3_aa: CSAVPFDNEQFF
v_call: TRBV20-1; cdr3_aa: CSASEQTRDEQYF
v_call: TRBV12-3/TRBV12-4; cdr3_aa: CASSLKGGHGDEQYF
v_call: TRBV7-3; cdr3_aa: CASSPPGSNTGELFF
v_call: TRBV27; cdr3_aa: CASSLSTDTATYNEQFF
v_call: TRBV29-1; cdr3_aa: CSVEMGEGTEAFF
v_call: TRBV3-1; cdr3_aa: CASSQDPADNYAYTF
v_call: TRBV27; cdr3_aa: CASSNPGTADSYEQYF
v_call: TRBV2; cdr3_aa: CASSPGGGNPYEQYF
v_call: TRBV2; cdr3_aa: CASSEAGGRRQETQYF
v_call: TRBV20-1; cdr3_aa: CSAIPTSGGGETQYF
v_call: TRBV28; cdr3_aa: CASSARPNSYEQYF
v_call: TRBV6-6; cdr3_aa: CASSPGGRVSEQFF
v_call: TRBV29-1; cdr3_aa: CSVMTGMGVYEQYF
v_call: TRBV7-2; cdr3_aa: CASSQTGDHGYTF
v_call: TRBV10-3; cdr3_aa: CAISEPSRGRDYGYTF
v_call: TRBV30; cdr3_aa: CAWSDGSGELFF
v_call: TRBV27; cdr3_aa: CASSSPRGRPNTEAFF
v_call: TRBV7-9; cdr3_aa: CASSLGVLGNQPQHF
v_call: TRBV7-6; cdr3_aa: CASSSLSGGAWETQYF
v_call: TRBV12-3/TRBV12-4; cdr3_aa: CASSLLGPPTF